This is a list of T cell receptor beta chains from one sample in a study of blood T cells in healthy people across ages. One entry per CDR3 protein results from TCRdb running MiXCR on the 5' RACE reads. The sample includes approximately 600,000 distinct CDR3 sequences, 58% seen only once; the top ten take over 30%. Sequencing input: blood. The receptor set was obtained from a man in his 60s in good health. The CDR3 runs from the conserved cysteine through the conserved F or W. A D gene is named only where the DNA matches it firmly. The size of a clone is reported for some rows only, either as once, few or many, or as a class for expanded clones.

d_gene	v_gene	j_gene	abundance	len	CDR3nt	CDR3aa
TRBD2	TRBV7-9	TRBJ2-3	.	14	TGTGCCAGCAGCGCCCTGACTAGCTCAGATACGCAGTATTTT	CASSALTSSDTQYF
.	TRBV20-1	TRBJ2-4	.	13	TGCAGTGCTAGAGATAAAGCTGTAAGTCAGCAGTACTTC	CSARDKAVSQQYF
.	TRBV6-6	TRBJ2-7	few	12	TGTGCCAGCAGTTACGCAGTCTACGAGCAGTACTTC	CASSYAVYEQYF
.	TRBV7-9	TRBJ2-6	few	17	TGTGCCAGCAGCTTACGCACAGGGCCCTCCGGGGCCAACGTCCTGACTTTC	CASSLRTGPSGANVLTF
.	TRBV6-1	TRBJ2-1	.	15	TGTGCCAGCTGCTTCGCGCTAGGGGAATACAATGAGCAGTTCTTC	CASCFALGEYNEQFF
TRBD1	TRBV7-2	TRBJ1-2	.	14	TGTGCCAGCAGGGTGGGGGGACAGAACTATGGCTACACCTTC	CASRVGGQNYGYTF
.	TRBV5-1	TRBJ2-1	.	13	TGCGCCAGCAGCACCGGGACGGCTGGGGAGCAGTTCTTC	CASSTGTAGEQFF
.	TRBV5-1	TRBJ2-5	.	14	TGCGCCAGCAGCATTCGACAGACACAAGAGACCCAGTACTTC	CASSIRQTQETQYF
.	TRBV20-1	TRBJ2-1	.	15	TGCAGTGCTATTAGCGGACCAAGCTCCTACAATGAGCAGTTCTTC	CSAISGPSSYNEQFF
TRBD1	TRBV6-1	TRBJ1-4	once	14	TGTGCCAGCAGGGCGACAGGGGTGGGGGAAAAACTGTTTTTT	CASRATGVGEKLFF
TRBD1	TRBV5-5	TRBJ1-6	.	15	TGTGCCAGCAGCTTACAGGGGCCCTATAATTCACCCCTCAACTTT	CASSLQGPYNSPLNF
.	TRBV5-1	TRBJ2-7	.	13	TGCGCCAGCAGCCTAGAAACTTCCTACGAGCAGTACTTC	CASSLETSYEQYF
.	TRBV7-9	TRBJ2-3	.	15	TGTGCCAGCAGCTCCGGGACATCTAGCACAGATACGCAGTATTTT	CASSSGTSSTDTQYF
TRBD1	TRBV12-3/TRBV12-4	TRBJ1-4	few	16	TGTGCCAGCAGTCCCCCAGGTGGGACAGGGAACGAAAAACTGTTTTTT	CASSPPGGTGNEKLFF
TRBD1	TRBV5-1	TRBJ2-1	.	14	TGCGCCAGCGGACCAGGGGGCCGGTACAATGAGCAGTTCTTC	CASGPGGRYNEQFF
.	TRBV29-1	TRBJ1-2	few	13	TGCAGCGTTGAATGGGGGTCTAACTATGGCTACACCTTC	CSVEWGSNYGYTF
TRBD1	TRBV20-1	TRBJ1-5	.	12	TGCAGTGCTAGCGGGTTGGGACAGGTGAGGCATTTT	CSASGLGQVRHF
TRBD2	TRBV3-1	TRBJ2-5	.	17	TGTGCCAGCAGCCCAGGGCTAGCGGGGAGTTTCCAAGAGACCCAGTACTTC	CASSPGLAGSFQETQYF
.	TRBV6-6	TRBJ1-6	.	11	TGTGCCAGCAGTTTACAGTCGGCCCCCCACTTT	CASSLQSAPHF